Shown below are 31 T cell receptor beta chains from a single sample sequenced in a study of blood T cell repertoires in COVID-19. Some clones are missing from TCRdb's copy, which holds only in-frame ones; the method was immunoSEQ multiplex PCR. The sample contains 45,000 to 60,000 clones, roughly four fifths of which appear only once. Sequenced input: peripheral blood. The receptor source for this set is an older woman with acute or convalescent COVID-19.

The V call is TRBV5-6, the J call TRBJ2-7; TRBD1 might be the D (6 bases). The germline V and J ends were trimmed by 2 bases and 0 bases, with 12 bases remaining between them. The CDR3 has 15 residues. CDR1 is SGHDT, CDR2 YYEEEE, per germline. CDR3 sequence (DNA): TGTGCCAGCAGCTTTTGGGGGCTCCACTCCTACGAGCAGTACTTC. Translated: CASSFWGLHSYEQYF.

This clone occurred a few times. The chain has TRBV7-9 and TRBJ1-1; a possible D gene is TRBD1 (6 bases). This CDR3 is 13 amino acids long. Germline assignment: CDR1 SEHNR and CDR2 FQNEAQ (reference sequence). Trimming stripped 5 bases from V and 1 base from J, with 8 bases between. CDR3 DNA sequence: TGTGCCAGCAGCAAACAGGGGAACACTGAAGCTTTCTTT. It encodes CASSKQGNTEAFF.

The genes are TRBV6-1 and TRBJ1-2, with a possible D match to TRBD1 (6 bases). This CDR3 is built from 16 residues. The V gene's germline CDR1 is MNHNS and CDR2 SASEGT. V was pared by 2 bases and J by 2 bases, with 15 bases between. Written as DNA, the CDR3 is TGTGCCAGCAGTGAATTATGGACAGAGAGAAACTATGGCTACACCTTC. It translates to CASSELWTERNYGYTF.

The rearrangement links TRBV6-6 to TRBJ2-7; 12 nucleotides match TRBD1. Germline assignment: CDR1 MNHNY and CDR2 SVGAGI (reference sequence). V lost 4 bases and J lost 1; bases outside the gene matches: 5. The CDR3 covers 16 residues. The CDR3: CASSSGTGGTSYEQYF. CDR3 nucleotides: TGTGCCAGCAGTTCCGGGACAGGGGGCACGTCCTACGAGCAGTACTTC.

The rearrangement links TRBV13 to TRBJ2-1; 11 nucleotides align to TRBD2. Per the germline V gene, CDR1 is PRHDT and CDR2 is FYEKMQ (reference sequence). V gave up 4 bases and J gave up 1 base; unmatched junction bases: 21. CDR3 size: 22 residues. The CDR3 loop reads CASSSGQGKTSGTYRSYNEQFF. As DNA, the CDR3 is TGTGCCAGCAGCTCGGGACAGGGTAAGACTAGCGGGACATATAGGTCCTACAATGAGCAGTTCTTC.

The chain uses TRBV5-5 and TRBJ1-1, with a weak D call TRBD1 (6 bases). CDR1 is SGHKS and CDR2 is YYEKEE in the germline V gene (reference sequence). The CDR3 spans 15 residues. Trimming took off 5 bases at V and 0 bases at J, with 14 bases between the two ends. The CDR3: CASRMLQGLNTEAFF. The CDR3 bases are TGTGCCAGCAGGATGTTACAGGGATTGAACACTGAAGCTTTCTTT.

The chain combines TRBV29-1 with TRBJ2-5; D is undetermined. This CDR3 has 12 residues. Trimming stripped 2 bases from V and 4 bases from J, with 8 bases between. CDR1 SQVTM and CDR2 ANQGSEA come from the germline V gene. The CDR3 protein is CSVEFGIETQYF. The CDR3 nucleotides are TGCAGCGTTGAATTTGGCATAGAGACCCAGTACTTC.

The chain has TRBV7-2 and TRBJ1-2, with no clear D. Per germline, CDR1 SGHTA and CDR2 FQGNSA. Trimming took off 3 bases at V and 6 bases at J, with 11 bases between the two ends. The length of the CDR3 is 13 residues. The chain's CDR3 is CASSFMTTDGYTF. The CDR3 DNA sequence: TGTGCCAGCAGCTTCATGACTACTGATGGCTACACCTTC. Full variable domain (remainder filled in from reference TRBV7-2 and TRBJ1-2): GAGVSQSPSNKVTEKGKDVELRCDPISGHTALYWYRQSLGQGLEFLIYFQGNSAPDKSGLPSDRFSAERTGGSVSTLTIQRTQQEDSAVYLCASSFMTTDGYTFGSGTRLTVV.

This clone was seen a handful of times. The rearrangement uses TRBV5-1 and TRBJ2-7, with 8 bases matching TRBD1. The germline CDR1 and CDR2 sequences are SGHRS and YFSETQ. The V gene end was trimmed by 4 bases and the J gene end by 6 bases; junction bases not matched to a gene: 9. There are 14 residues in the CDR3. This CDR3 is CASSTGQGVSEQYF. The CDR3 DNA reads as TGCGCCAGCAGCACCGGACAGGGAGTAAGCGAGCAGTACTTC.

The chain is built from TRBV7-8 and TRBJ1-1, with 7 bases aligning to TRBD1. In germline, CDR1 is SGHVS, CDR2 FQNEAQ. The CDR3 sequence is 17 residues long. J lost 0 bases, V lost 4 bases, and 11 bases had no gene match. CDR3 nucleotide sequence: TGTGCCAGCAGCTGGAGGCCGGGACAGCCTTTGAACACTGAAGCTTTCTTT. Its protein product is CASSWRPGQPLNTEAFF.

The rearrangement links TRBV29-1 to TRBJ1-1, with D possibly being TRBD1 (5 bases). This CDR3 has 14 amino acids. Germline CDR1 and CDR2: SQVTM and ANQGSEA. Deletions cut 7 bases from V and 1 base from J, with 16 bases between. CDR3 nucleotide sequence: TGCAGCGCTTGCAGGGACTTCGGGAACACTGAAGCTTTCTTT. It is translated as CSACRDFGNTEAFF.

In this sample, this clone turned up a few times. J is TRBJ1-2 and V is TRBV7-2; D not certain. This CDR3 comprises 13 residues. Trimming took 5 bases from V and 4 from J, leaving 11 bases between them. Germline values: CDR1 SGHTA, CDR2 FQGNSA. The DNA for the CDR3 is TGTGCCAGCAGCACCGGTGAAGTCTATGGCTACACCTTC. It encodes CASSTGEVYGYTF.

This chain uses TRBV21-1 with TRBJ2-2; the listed D gene, TRBD1, was not tested against the DNA. TRBV21-1 is described as a pseudogene. This CDR3 is 14 amino acids long. The CDR3 sequence: CASRDRVYDGELFF. Here the CDR3 DNA reads TGTGCCAGCAGGGACAGGGTGTATGACGGGGAGCTGTTTTTT.

The chain couples TRBV20-1 to TRBJ2-7, with D possibly TRBD2 on 5 matching bases. With 7 bases removed from V and 3 bases from J, the gap between germline ends came to 10 bases. CDR3 length equals 11 residues. Looked up from germline, CDR1 is DFQATT and CDR2 is SNEGSKA (reference sequence). CDR3 protein: CSVSTNYEQYF. The CDR3 DNA sequence: TGCAGTGTCTCGACTAACTACGAGCAGTACTTC.

This rearrangement joins TRBV24-1 to TRBJ2-4; tentatively, D is TRBD1 (5 bases). The CDR3 length is 15 residues. The germline gives CDR1 KGHDR, CDR2 SFDVKD. The ends were cut back, 12 bases at V and 0 bases at J, with 17 bases in the middle. The CDR3 DNA follows: TGTGCCGCGTACTTGACAGAGCTAGCCAAAAACATTCAGTACTTC. This gives the protein CAAYLTELAKNIQYF.

The J gene is TRBJ1-1, the V gene TRBV2, with TRBD1 matching over 7 bases. J lost 0 bases, V lost 6 bases, and 4 bases had no gene match. CDR3 length equals 14 residues. Germline lookup yields CDR1 SNHLY and CDR2 FYNNEI. CDR3 coding DNA: TGTGCCAGCAGGAGGGGACAGCTGAACACTGAAGCTTTCTTT. Its translation: CASRRGQLNTEAFF.

The chain is built from TRBV7-9 and TRBJ1-6, with D maybe TRBD1 (6 bases). V lost 1 base and J lost 5, with 15 bases in between. Germline CDR1 is SEHNR and CDR2 is FQNEAQ (reference sequence). The length of the CDR3 is 17 residues. CDR3 region: CASSLGVGQSDNSPLHF. Here the CDR3 DNA reads TGTGCCAGCAGCTTAGGGGTCGGACAGAGCGATAATTCACCCCTCCACTTT.

This clone appeared once. V is TRBV7-9 and J is TRBJ2-7; TRBD2 agrees at 9 bases. The CDR3 runs to 15 residues. V was clipped by 4 bases and J by 5 bases; unmatched bases: 9. Germline assignment: CDR1 SEHNR and CDR2 FQNEAQ (reference sequence). This CDR3 is CASSSPAAGGDEQYF. The CDR3 DNA reads as TGTGCCAGCAGCTCCCCAGCGGCGGGAGGGGACGAGCAGTACTTC.

The J gene is TRBJ1-1, the V gene TRBV15; D may be TRBD1 (5 bases). V was cut by 5 bases and J by 6 bases, with 16 bases left in between. The CDR3 has 14 amino acids. In germline, CDR1 is LNHNV, CDR2 YYDKDF (reference sequence). The CDR3 DNA sequence: TGTGCCACCAGCCCCGATCAAAGGGACTCTGAAGCTTTCTTT. The encoded protein is CATSPDQRDSEAFF.

V usage is TRBV18 and J usage is TRBJ2-1, with TRBD2 matching over 8 bases. This CDR3 contains 15 residues. V lost 8 bases and J lost 0; bases outside the gene matches: 6. The V gene's germline CDR1 is KGHSH and CDR2 LQKENI. CDR3 in amino acids: CASHPGGSSYNEQFF. In DNA, the CDR3 is TGTGCCAGCCACCCGGGGGGGAGCTCCTACAATGAGCAGTTCTTC.

The chain has TRBV18 and TRBJ2-5; 9 positions match TRBD1. V was pared by 6 bases and J by 5 bases, with 13 bases of the junction left unmatched. The CDR3 extends over 16 amino acids. Germline V gives CDR1 KGHSH, CDR2 LQKENI. For the CDR3, the DNA is TGTGCCAGCTCCCCGCTCGGTGCAGGGACAGGGGAGACCCAGTACTTC. Translation gives CASSPLGAGTGETQYF.

V gene TRBV11-2 combines with J gene TRBJ2-3, with 7 bases fitting TRBD1. CDR3 length: 15 residues. The V gene's germline CDR1 is SGHAT and CDR2 FQNNGV. V trimming: 4 bases; J trimming: 2 bases; junction bases outside the gene matches: 6. The CDR3 DNA reads as TGTGCCAGCAGCTCGGACAGGACCTACACAGATACGCAGTATTTT. As protein: CASSSDRTYTDTQYF.

CDR3 protein: CASSTPGDGYTF. CDR3 DNA sequence: TGTGCCAGCAGCACACCAGGGGATGGCTACACCTTC. The rearrangement links TRBV6-5 to TRBJ1-2, with a possible D match to TRBD1 (6 bases). The V gene's germline CDR1 is MNHEY and CDR2 SVGAGI. This CDR3 is 12 amino acids long. The V and J ends lost 6 bases and 6 bases respectively, with 11 bases between them.

The chain links TRBV2 to TRBJ1-2; TRBD1 is a possible D gene (6 bases). V lost 6 bases and J lost 6, with 14 bases in between. The CDR3 runs 13 residues. CDR1 is SNHLY and CDR2 is FYNNEI in the germline V gene. The CDR3 DNA reads TGTGCCAGCAGCGGGGACATCCAGAATGGCTACACCTTC. Translating gives CASSGDIQNGYTF.

V usage is TRBV24-1 and J usage is TRBJ1-2; tentatively, D is TRBD1 (5 bases). The CDR3 is 13 amino acids. Looked up from germline, CDR1 is KGHDR and CDR2 is SFDVKD. The V and J ends lost 4 bases and 4 bases respectively, with 9 bases between them. CDR3 amino acids: CATSEGGVYGYTF. For the CDR3, the DNA is TGTGCCACCAGTGAGGGGGGGGTCTATGGCTACACCTTC.

The chain recombines TRBV28 with TRBJ2-3; a weak D match, TRBD1 (5 bases). Trimming shortened V by 4 bases and J by 4 bases, and 15 bases separated the two germline ends. This CDR3 has 15 amino acids. Germline loops: CDR1 MDHEN, CDR2 SYDVKM. The CDR3 nucleotides read TGTGCCAGCAGTTCGCCAGGGCCGAGGTCAGATACGCAGTATTTT. Protein: CASSSPGPRSDTQYF.

The rearrangement joins TRBV6-1 to TRBJ1-1; the D gene is possibly TRBD1 (5 bases). Germline-derived CDR1 and CDR2 are MNHNS and SASEGT. CDR3 length equals 14 residues. V shed 3 bases and J shed 5 bases, with 13 bases lying between them. This CDR3 reads CASSDNLRGTEAFF. The CDR3, as DNA: TGTGCCAGCAGTGATAATCTAAGGGGAACTGAAGCTTTCTTT.

V is TRBV7-3 and J is TRBJ1-1; D remains ambiguous. V gave up 3 bases and J gave up 3 bases, with 8 bases separating them. Germline CDR1 and CDR2: SGHTA and FQGTGA. This CDR3 is 13 amino acids long. In DNA, the CDR3 is TGTGCCAGCAGCTTTAACACAGACACTGAAGCTTTCTTT. It translates to CASSFNTDTEAFF.

This clone showed up just a few times. The chain joins TRBV7-3 to TRBJ1-1; possible D gene TRBD1, 6 bases. This CDR3 spans 14 amino acids. The germline gives CDR1 SGHTA, CDR2 FQGTGA. V lost 5 bases to trimming and J lost 2 bases, with 12 bases between them. Here the CDR3 reads CASSQGGINTEAFF. DNA for the CDR3: TGTGCCAGCAGCCAAGGGGGAATCAACACTGAAGCTTTCTTT.

The chain employs TRBV19 and TRBJ1-6; 8 positions agree with TRBD1. The length of the CDR3 is 17 residues. V gave up 4 bases and J gave up 9 bases; unmatched junction bases: 14. CDR1 and CDR2 from the germline V gene are LNHDA and SQIVND (reference sequence). The chain's CDR3 is CASSRFTGQGITSPLHF. The CDR3, as DNA: TGTGCCAGTAGTAGATTTACTGGACAGGGAATTACTTCACCCCTCCACTTT. Filled out from reference TRBV19 and TRBJ1-6, the complete variable domain reads DGGITQSPKYLFRKEGQNVTLSCEQNLNHDAMYWYRQDPGQGLRLIYYSQIVNDFQKGDIAEGYSVSREKKESFPLTVTSAQKNPTAFYLCASSRFTGQGITSPLHFGNGTRLTVT.

V and J are TRBV7-6 and TRBJ2-3, with a tentative D call TRBD2 (5 bases). The CDR3 runs to 15 residues. Germline CDR1 reads SGHVS; CDR2 reads FNYEAQ. Trimming shortened V by 1 base and J by 5 bases, and 13 bases separated the two germline ends. The CDR3 bases are TGTGCCAGCAGCTTAGGGGTCGGGGTTTTAGATACGCAGTATTTT. It translates to CASSLGVGVLDTQYF. Together with reference TRBV7-6 and TRBJ2-3, the CDR3 gives the full variable domain: GAGVSQSPRYKVTKRGQDVALRCDPISGHVSLYWYRQALGQGPEFLTYFNYEAQQDKSGLPNDRFSAERPEGSISTLTIQRTEQRDSAMYRCASSLGVGVLDTQYFGPGTRLTVL.